These 18 T cell receptor beta chains were all obtained from the same sample, sequenced in a study of blood T cell repertoires in COVID-19. Repertoires were generated with immunoSEQ multiplex PCR, while TCRdb's copy carries only in-frame clones and drops some. The profile shows around 250,000 clones, roughly nine tenths of them singletons. Sample: peripheral blood. The receptors were gathered from a man in his sixties with acute or convalescent COVID-19.

The rearrangement links TRBV5-1 to TRBJ2-1, with 9 positions matching TRBD2. CDR1 and CDR2 from the germline V gene are SGHRS and YFSETQ. This CDR3 is built from 15 residues. Losses at the gene ends were 0 bases for V and 9 bases for J; bases not matched to a gene: 7. This chain's CDR3 is CASSLVAGERVEQFF. Written as DNA, the CDR3 is TGCGCCAGCAGCTTGGTAGCGGGAGAACGGGTTGAGCAGTTCTTC.

The rearrangement joins TRBV6-5 to TRBJ2-7; D is perhaps TRBD1 (6 bases). CDR1 is MNHEY and CDR2 is SVGAGI in the germline V gene. Trimming cost V 0 bases and J 9 bases, with 15 bases left between them. CDR3 size: 14 residues. The CDR3 protein is CASSYSIGRGAQYF. In DNA, the CDR3 is TGTGCCAGCAGTTACTCGATCGGCAGGGGAGCGCAGTACTTC.

The gene calls are TRBV18 and TRBJ1-1; TRBD1 aligns across 7 bases. Trimming took 2 bases from V and 4 from J; bases not matched to a gene: 10. The CDR3 is 16 amino acids. CDR1 is KGHSH and CDR2 is LQKENI in the germline V gene. CDR3 amino acids: CASSPGRQGSVTEAFF. The CDR3 nucleotides read TGTGCCAGCTCACCAGGCCGACAGGGATCGGTCACTGAAGCTTTCTTT.

The V gene is TRBV6-1, the J gene TRBJ2-1; 7 bases line up with TRBD2. The junction had 3 bases not matched to a gene; V was cut back by 3 bases and J by 10 bases. The CDR3 spans 12 residues. Germline V CDR1 and CDR2: MNHNS, SASEGT. The CDR3 loop is CASSEGGREQFF. DNA for the CDR3: TGTGCCAGCAGTGAGGGAGGGCGGGAGCAGTTCTTC.

About this clone itself: The junction departs from germline at one end; a sequencing error may be responsible. The chain links TRBV5-4 to TRBJ2-3; a weak D match, TRBD2 (6 bases). The CDR3 is 15 residues long. CDR1 is SGHNT and CDR2 is YYREEE in the germline V gene (reference sequence). The CDR3 region is CASRLGGLNTDTQYF. DNA of the CDR3: TGTGCCAGCAGATTGGGGGGACTTAACACAGATACGCAGTATTTT. Full variable domain (remainder filled in from reference TRBV5-4 and TRBJ2-3): ETGVTQSPTHLIKTRGQQVTLRCSSQSGHNTVSWYQQALGQGPQFIFQYYREEENGRGNFPPRFSGLQFPNYSSELNVNALELDDSALYLCASRLGGLNTDTQYFGPGTRLTVL.

The rearrangement joins TRBV5-1 to TRBJ2-1; D might be TRBD2 (7 bases). CDR1 is SGHRS and CDR2 is YFSETQ in the germline V gene. The CDR3 loop spans 16 amino acids. The V and J ends lost 7 bases and 7 bases respectively, with 24 bases between them. CDR3 in amino acids: CASRTPGEGVRNEQFF. CDR3 sequence (DNA): TGCGCCAGCCGTACCCCCGGGGAGGGGGTTCGGAATGAGCAGTTCTTC. Based on the CDR3 plus reference TRBV5-1 and TRBJ2-1, the full variable domain is KAGVTQTPRYLIKTRGQQVTLSCSPISGHRSVSWYQQTPGQGLQFLFEYFSETQRNKGNFPGRFSGRQFSNSRSEMNVSTLELGDSALYLCASRTPGEGVRNEQFFGPGTRLTVL.

The V gene is TRBV6-2 or TRBV6-3, the J gene TRBJ2-5, with D possibly being TRBD2 (5 bases). Germline loops: CDR1 MNHEY, CDR2 SVGEGT. Trimming left V 0 bases short and J 9 bases short, with 17 bases between. The CDR3 has 15 amino acids. CDR3 protein: CASSYSLGSGVAQYF. CDR3 nucleotide sequence: TGTGCCAGCAGTTACTCGTTAGGCTCCGGGGTGGCCCAGTACTTC.

This chain connects TRBV3-1 (or the pseudogene TRBV3-2) to TRBJ1-4; D might be TRBD1 (6 bases). Trimming left V 5 bases short and J 8 bases short, with 21 bases between. The CDR3 length is 16 residues. Germline loops: CDR1 LGHDT, CDR2 YNNKEL (reference sequence). CDR3: CASSDHWTDQGEKLFF. The CDR3 bases are TGTGCCAGCAGCGATCACTGGACAGACCAAGGGGAAAAACTGTTTTTT.

The chain uses TRBV11-3 and TRBJ1-6; 9 bases map to TRBD1. Trimming cost V 5 bases and J 9 bases; bases outside gene matches: 5. The germline gives CDR1 SGHNT, CDR2 YENEEA. CDR3 length equals 14 residues. The CDR3 DNA reads TGTGCCAGCAGCCCGGACAGGGGTGCTTCACCCCTCCACTTT. Translating it yields CASSPDRGASPLHF.

The rearrangement uses TRBV7-3 and TRBJ1-1; 9 bases agree with TRBD1. The CDR3 consists of 13 residues. Germline CDR1 SGHTA, CDR2 FQGTGA. The V and J ends lost 5 bases and 6 bases, in that order; junction bases with no gene match: 4. Here the CDR3 DNA reads TGTGCCAGCAGCCCCGACAGGGGGGCTGAAGCTTTCTTT. This codes for CASSPDRGAEAFF.

CDR3: CASSSPTGRTLGGYTF. The CDR3, as DNA: TGTGCCAGCAGCTCACCGACAGGGCGGACGCTAGGTGGCTACACCTTC. The V gene is TRBV5-6, the J gene TRBJ1-2; 7 bases match TRBD1. The CDR3 sequence is 16 residues long. The germline CDR1 and CDR2 sequences are SGHDT and YYEEEE. Trimming took 3 bases from V and 7 from J; bases not matched to a gene: 15.

This clone was seen a single time. The genes are TRBV24-1 and TRBJ1-2; D is unclear. This CDR3 comprises 14 residues. In germline, CDR1 is KGHDR, CDR2 SFDVKD. The V end lost 4 bases, the J end lost 0 bases, and 8 bases lay between the germline ends. CDR3 in amino acids: CATSEGLPNYGYTF. Here the CDR3 DNA reads TGTGCCACCAGTGAAGGACTTCCTAACTATGGCTACACCTTC.

The chain has TRBV6-2 or TRBV6-3 and TRBJ2-1; 7 bases map to TRBD2. V shed 5 bases and J 2 bases; nucleotides not matched to a gene: 18. The germline CDR1 and CDR2 sequences are MNHEY and SVGEGT. The CDR3 is made up of 19 amino acids. The DNA for the CDR3 is TGTGCCAGCAGTCCGCTTGGTGTCCGCCTAGCGGAGGCCTACAATGAGCAGTTCTTC. This sequence encodes CASSPLGVRLAEAYNEQFF.

This chain uses TRBV19 with TRBJ1-6; 10 bases agree with TRBD1. V lost 9 bases to trimming and J lost 8 bases; unmatched junction nucleotides: 13. CDR1 and CDR2 (germline): LNHDA, SQIVND (reference sequence). The CDR3 has 16 residues. CDR3 residues: CASHPAQDRGYSPLHF. The CDR3 region has the DNA TGTGCCAGCCACCCCGCACAGGACAGGGGGTATTCACCCCTCCACTTT.

The rearrangement joins TRBV9 to TRBJ2-3; TRBD1 might be the D (5 bases). Germline-derived CDR1 and CDR2 are SGDLS and YYNGEE. V was pared by 0 bases and J by 3 bases, with 14 bases between. The CDR3 extends over 16 amino acids. The CDR3 spells CASSVGAGSRTDTQYF. The CDR3 region has the DNA TGTGCCAGCAGCGTAGGGGCAGGGTCGAGGACAGATACGCAGTATTTT.

There are a few counts of this clone. The chain employs TRBV19 and TRBJ2-7, with TRBD2 as a possible D gene (5 bases). V lost 3 bases and J lost 0, with 9 bases in between. This CDR3 is 14 amino acids long. Germline V lookup: CDR1 LNHDA, CDR2 SQIVND (reference sequence). CDR3 loop: CASSIRSGSYEQYF. The CDR3 DNA sequence: TGTGCCAGTAGTATCCGCAGCGGCTCCTACGAGCAGTACTTC.

The V gene is TRBV7-9, the J gene TRBJ1-4, with D possibly TRBD1 on 5 matching bases. Germline CDR1 reads SEHNR; CDR2 reads FQNEAQ (reference sequence). Trimming cost V 2 bases and J 4 bases, with 8 bases left between them. The CDR3 covers 14 residues. The CDR3 bases are TGTGCCAGCAGCTTACTCGGGGGTAATGAAAAACTGTTTTTT. It codes for CASSLLGGNEKLFF.

This chain joins TRBV7-9 and TRBJ1-3; 8 bases fit TRBD1. Losses at the gene ends were 2 bases for V and 7 bases for J; bases not matched to a gene: 7. The V gene's germline CDR1 is SEHNR and CDR2 FQNEAQ (reference sequence). The CDR3 is 15 amino acids. DNA for the CDR3: TGTGCCAGCAGCTTAAGGCCAGGGGGCGTCAACACCATATATTTT. Residues: CASSLRPGGVNTIYF.